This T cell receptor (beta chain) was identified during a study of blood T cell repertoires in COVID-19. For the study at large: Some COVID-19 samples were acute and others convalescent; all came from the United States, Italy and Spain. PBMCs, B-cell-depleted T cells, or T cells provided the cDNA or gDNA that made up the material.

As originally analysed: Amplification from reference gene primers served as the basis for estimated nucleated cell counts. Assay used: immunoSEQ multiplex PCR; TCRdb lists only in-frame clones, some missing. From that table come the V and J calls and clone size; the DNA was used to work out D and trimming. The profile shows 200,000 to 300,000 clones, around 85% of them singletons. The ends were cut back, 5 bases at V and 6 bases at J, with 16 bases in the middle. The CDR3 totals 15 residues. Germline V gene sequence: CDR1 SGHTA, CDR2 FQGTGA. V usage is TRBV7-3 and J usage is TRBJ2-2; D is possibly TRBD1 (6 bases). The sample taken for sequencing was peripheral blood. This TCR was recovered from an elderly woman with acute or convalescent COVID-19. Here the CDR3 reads CASSPSQQGAGELFF. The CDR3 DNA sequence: TGTGCCAGCAGCCCCTCACAACAGGGCGCCGGGGAGCTGTTTTTT.